This entry concerns a single T cell receptor beta chain. What it recognizes is unknown. 13 Jbeta primers and 60 Vbeta primers were used for the PCR. Measured with immunoSEQ multiplex PCR; TCRdb has only the in-frame clones, and not every one. The table records about 190,000 clones, approximately 86% of them present only once. This specimen comes from a study of cytomegalovirus exposure and HLA in healthy donors. The CDR3 is 11 residues long. Looked up from germline, CDR1 is SGDLS and CDR2 is YYNGEE. Trimming shortened V by 4 bases and J by 10 bases, and 9 bases separated the two germline ends. The study's findings and limits: Other equally common chains were less clonally expanded than HLA-associated TCR beta chains, a later analysis showed. The listing of 150 to 200 TCR beta chains classed them as cytomegalovirus-associated. Presence/absence analyses supposed approximately even sequencing depth among donors.

Each donor's status was that of a healthy bone marrow donor. The material sequenced was PBMCs. The J gene is TRBJ2-1, the V gene TRBV9, with a possible D match to TRBD1 (6 bases). The receptor comes from a young woman in good health and CMV-seronegative. This CDR3 is CASSLGQEQFF. As DNA, the CDR3 is TGTGCCAGCAGCTTGGGACAAGAGCAGTTCTTC.